This entry features one TCR beta chain sequence. The antigen is not known. Germline CDR1 and CDR2: MDHEN and SYDVKM. V was shortened by 3 bases and J by 2 bases, with 10 bases between the two germline ends. This CDR3 is built from 14 residues. The record originates from a study of vaccination and CD4 T cells after COVID-19. General study results and limits: Vaccine-specific clones numbering 304 of 307 showed spike mono-reactivity in convalescent patients.

As to treatment: roughly 10-day PBMC culture with coronavirus spike peptide pools or control peptides (ViraFEST assay). Expanded clonotypes were found by TCR sequencing after peptide-pool stimulation (ViraFEST). At the Johns Hopkins FTIC core, DNA taken from cultured CD4+ T cells was sequenced by way of the Oncomine TCR Beta short-read assay. Each CDR3 protein gets one entry after TCRdb re-called the PCR reads with MiXCR. This sample yields approximately 13,000 distinct CDR3 sequences, of which 25% to 35% are seen a single time; around a sixth belongs to the top ten. This TCR came from a human donor with COVID-19. The chain recombines TRBV28 with TRBJ1-1; D possibly corresponds to TRBD1 (5 bases). The sequencing input was cultured CD4+ T cells from blood. CDR3 nucleotide sequence: TGTGCCAGCAGTTTGACAGCATATAACACTGAAGCTTTCTTT. This translates into CASSLTAYNTEAFF. The variable domain in full, with the rest retrieved from reference TRBV28 and TRBJ1-1, is DVKVTQSSRYLVKRTGEKVFLECVQDMDHENMFWYRQDPGLGLRLIYFSYDVKMKEKGDIPEGYSVSREKKERFSLILESASTNQTSMYLCASSLTAYNTEAFFGQGTRLTVV.